This is a list of T cell receptor beta chains from one sample in a study of blood T cell repertoires in COVID-19. Some clones are missing from TCRdb's copy, which holds only in-frame ones; the method was immunoSEQ multiplex PCR. In the table there are 15,000 to 20,000 clones, over 70% of which are singletons. Sequencing used peripheral blood. Every receptor here comes from a man aged 80 or over with acute or convalescent COVID-19. Each CDR3 is given with its conserved first and last residue. Each record gives: CDR3 DNA, CDR3 protein, D gene, V gene, J gene, clone size. The D gene is left open where the match is weak. Clone sizes are given selectively: once, few, many, or a class where the clone is expanded.

DNA: TGTGCCAGCAGTTCCGGGAGCCTCGAGCAGTACTTC
CDR3: CASSSGSLEQYF
D: NA
V: TRBV5-5
J: TRBJ2-7
size: few

DNA: TGTGCCAGCCCGCGGACTTACCGTACCTACAATGAGCAGTTCTTC
CDR3: CASPRTYRTYNEQFF
D: NA
V: TRBV6-5
J: TRBJ2-1
size: NA

DNA: TGCGCCAGCAGGCCTAGCGGGGTGTTTAAGGGCTCCGAGCAGTACTTC
CDR3: CASRPSGVFKGSEQYF
D: TRBD2
V: TRBV5-1
J: TRBJ2-7
size: NA

DNA: TGTGCCAGCAGTTACCCCGGGACAAAGTTCTACGAGCAGTACTTC
CDR3: CASSYPGTKFYEQYF
D: NA
V: TRBV6-2/TRBV6-3
J: TRBJ2-7
size: NA

DNA: TGTGCCATCGGAACAGCGGGAACTGAAGCTTTCTTT
CDR3: CAIGTAGTEAFF
D: NA
V: TRBV10-3
J: TRBJ1-1
size: NA

DNA: TGTGCCAGCAGCCAGCGTTACTTAGCGGGCACTGAAGCTTTCTTT
CDR3: CASSQRYLAGTEAFF
D: NA
V: TRBV11-2
J: TRBJ1-1
size: NA

DNA: TGTGCCAGCAGCCCGAGGCCAGCCTCCTATAATTCACCCCTCCACTTT
CDR3: CASSPRPASYNSPLHF
D: NA
V: TRBV7-6
J: TRBJ1-6
size: NA

DNA: TGTGCCAGCAGTTTGACAGGGGGCTTAGATTTAGAGACCCAGTACTTC
CDR3: CASSLTGGLDLETQYF
D: TRBD1
V: TRBV6-5
J: TRBJ2-5
size: NA

DNA: TGTGCCAGCAGCAGGGACGGGGGGGTTTACCAGCATTTT
CDR3: CASSRDGGVYQHF
D: NA
V: TRBV6-2/TRBV6-3
J: TRBJ1-5
size: NA

DNA: TGTGCCAGCAGCCTTGGACTAGCGGGAGGTAACACCGGGGAGCTGTTTTTT
CDR3: CASSLGLAGGNTGELFF
D: TRBD2
V: TRBV7-2
J: TRBJ2-2
size: NA

DNA: TGTGCCAGCTCACTATCAGACAGGGACCGTGAGGGCTACACCTTC
CDR3: CASSLSDRDREGYTF
D: TRBD1
V: TRBV18
J: TRBJ1-2
size: NA

DNA: TGTGCCAGCTCACCCGGACAGGACACCTATAATTCACCCCTCCACTTT
CDR3: CASSPGQDTYNSPLHF
D: TRBD1
V: TRBV18
J: TRBJ1-6
size: NA

DNA: TGCGCCAGCAGCTCTGGACTAGCGGATAATATACAAGAGACCCAGTACTTC
CDR3: CASSSGLADNIQETQYF
D: TRBD2
V: TRBV5-1
J: TRBJ2-5
size: NA

DNA: TGTGCCAGTAGTATTCGTAACACAGATACGCAGTATTTT
CDR3: CASSIRNTDTQYF
D: NA
V: TRBV19
J: TRBJ2-3
size: NA

DNA: TGTGCCAGCAGCCCCGTTCTTGAAGCTTTCTTT
CDR3: CASSPVLEAFF
D: NA
V: TRBV7-2
J: TRBJ1-1
size: NA

DNA: TGCGCCAGCAGCGAAGGGGTTACTGGAAACACCATATATTTT
CDR3: CASSEGVTGNTIYF
D: NA
V: TRBV5-1
J: TRBJ1-3
size: NA

DNA: TGTGCCAGCAGCCGCCGGGACAGATACAATGAGCAGTTCTTC
CDR3: CASSRRDRYNEQFF
D: TRBD1
V: TRBV11-3
J: TRBJ2-1
size: NA

DNA: TGTGCCAGTAGGCCGGACAGGGCCCAACGTGGCTACACCTTC
CDR3: CASRPDRAQRGYTF
D: TRBD1
V: TRBV19
J: TRBJ1-2
size: NA

DNA: TGTGCCAGCTCACCCGCTAGCGTAAGCTACAATGAGCAGTTCTTC
CDR3: CASSPASVSYNEQFF
D: NA
V: TRBV18
J: TRBJ2-1
size: NA

DNA: TGTGCCAGCAGCTCCTTAGCTAACACAGATACGCAGTATTTT
CDR3: CASSSLANTDTQYF
D: NA
V: TRBV5-4
J: TRBJ2-3
size: NA

DNA: TGCGCCAGCAGCCGGGTGGGACAGACGGATGGCTACACCTTC
CDR3: CASSRVGQTDGYTF
D: TRBD1
V: TRBV4-1
J: TRBJ1-2
size: NA

DNA: TGTGCCAGCACCGAGGGGACAGGGAGGGTAAATCAGCCCCAGCATTTT
CDR3: CASTEGTGRVNQPQHF
D: TRBD1
V: TRBV2
J: TRBJ1-5
size: NA

DNA: TGCGCCAGCAGCCTGCTAGCGGGGGGGAGCACAGATACGCAGTATTTT
CDR3: CASSLLAGGSTDTQYF
D: TRBD2
V: TRBV5-1
J: TRBJ2-3
size: NA

DNA: TGTGCCAGCTCACCCGGACTTAATGAAAAACTGTTTTTT
CDR3: CASSPGLNEKLFF
D: NA
V: TRBV18
J: TRBJ1-4
size: NA

DNA: TGTGCCAGCAGCTTCTCCTACACCTTC
CDR3: CASSFSYTF
D: NA
V: TRBV7-3
J: TRBJ1-2
size: NA

DNA: TGTGCCAGCTCACCAGGGCTGGGAGGCAATCAGCCCCAGCATTTT
CDR3: CASSPGLGGNQPQHF
D: NA
V: TRBV18
J: TRBJ1-5
size: NA

DNA: TGTGCCAGCAGCAGAGAGGACAGGGGCCAGCCCCAGCATTTT
CDR3: CASSREDRGQPQHF
D: NA
V: TRBV21-1
J: TRBJ1-5
size: NA

DNA: TGTGCCAGCAGTTTAGCGGAAACCGGGGAGCTGTTTTTT
CDR3: CASSLAETGELFF
D: NA
V: TRBV2
J: TRBJ2-2
size: NA

DNA: TGTGCCAGCAGTGAATCATCTGCGGGACGAGATACGCAGTATTTT
CDR3: CASSESSAGRDTQYF
D: NA
V: TRBV2
J: TRBJ2-3
size: NA

DNA: TGTGCCAGCAGCCAAGGACTAGCGGGGGTATCCGGGGAGCTGTTTTTT
CDR3: CASSQGLAGVSGELFF
D: TRBD2
V: TRBV7-2
J: TRBJ2-2
size: NA

DNA: TGTGCCAGCAGCCCGGACGCGGGTCGAGAGACCCAGTACTTC
CDR3: CASSPDAGRETQYF
D: NA
V: TRBV6-6
J: TRBJ2-5
size: NA

DNA: TGCGCCAGCAGCTTGGCCGGGGTAACGTATTCACCCCTCCACTTT
CDR3: CASSLAGVTYSPLHF
D: NA
V: TRBV5-1
J: TRBJ1-6
size: NA

DNA: TGCAGCGTAGGCCAGGGACAGGGTTATGGCTACACCTTC
CDR3: CSVGQGQGYGYTF
D: TRBD1
V: TRBV29-1
J: TRBJ1-2
size: NA

DNA: TGTGCCAGCAGCTTAGCCTTTTTCCCGTCCCCCACTGAAGCTTTCTTT
CDR3: CASSLAFFPSPTEAFF
D: NA
V: TRBV7-2
J: TRBJ1-1
size: NA

DNA: TGTGCCAGCAGCTCCCAGGAGGGCTACGAGCAGTACTTC
CDR3: CASSSQEGYEQYF
D: NA
V: TRBV7-6
J: TRBJ2-7
size: NA

DNA: TGTGCCAGTAGCCTTACAGGGAAATTCACTGAAGCTTTCTTT
CDR3: CASSLTGKFTEAFF
D: NA
V: TRBV19
J: TRBJ1-1
size: NA

DNA: TGTGCCAGCAGCCGGACAGGGGGTTACACCGGGGAGCTGTTTTTT
CDR3: CASSRTGGYTGELFF
D: TRBD1
V: TRBV14
J: TRBJ2-2
size: NA

DNA: TGTGCCAGCAGCGCAACCGGGACAGGGTCCTACGAGCAGTACTTC
CDR3: CASSATGTGSYEQYF
D: TRBD1
V: TRBV6-2/TRBV6-3
J: TRBJ2-7
size: NA

DNA: TGTGCCAGCAGCCTTGGGACAGCAAAAGAGACCCAGTACTTC
CDR3: CASSLGTAKETQYF
D: TRBD1
V: TRBV11-1
J: TRBJ2-5
size: NA

DNA: TGTGCCAGCAGCTGGGGCCCAGATACGCAGTATTTT
CDR3: CASSWGPDTQYF
D: NA
V: TRBV5-4
J: TRBJ2-3
size: NA

DNA: TGTGCCAGCACACGACAGGGGGCTGGGGTCCAAGAGACCCAGTACTTC
CDR3: CASTRQGAGVQETQYF
D: TRBD1
V: TRBV2
J: TRBJ2-5
size: NA

DNA: TGTGCCAGCAGCTACCTAGCGGGGGGTGGAGAGACCCAGTACTTC
CDR3: CASSYLAGGGETQYF
D: TRBD2
V: TRBV7-2
J: TRBJ2-5
size: NA

DNA: TGTGCCAGCTCACTCTCCGGGACAGGGGGTGCTTACGAGCAGTACTTC
CDR3: CASSLSGTGGAYEQYF
D: TRBD1
V: TRBV18
J: TRBJ2-7
size: NA